The clone carrying this T cell receptor beta chain was counted once. The data were taken from a study of shared clonotypes between healthy human individuals. TCRdb's table, derived via immunoSEQ multiplex PCR, lists solely in-frame clones and lacks some. The sample includes around 2.5 million clones, 90% to 95% of them seen just once. Germline V gives CDR1 SGHAT, CDR2 FQNNGV. The CDR3 is 15 amino acids. V dropped 5 bases and J dropped 1 base, with 11 bases sitting between them. The receptor was isolated from a young man in good health. Some clones in this sample may be carry-over from other donors' samples. The rearrangement links TRBV11-2 to TRBJ2-2; a weak D match, TRBD2 (6 bases). Sequencing was done on a sample of naive CD4+ T cells from PBMCs. The subset: CD45RA+ positively selected. In DNA, the CDR3 is TGTGCCAGCAGCCAAAATAGCGGGAACACCGGGGAGCTGTTTTTT. It specifies CASSQNSGNTGELFF.